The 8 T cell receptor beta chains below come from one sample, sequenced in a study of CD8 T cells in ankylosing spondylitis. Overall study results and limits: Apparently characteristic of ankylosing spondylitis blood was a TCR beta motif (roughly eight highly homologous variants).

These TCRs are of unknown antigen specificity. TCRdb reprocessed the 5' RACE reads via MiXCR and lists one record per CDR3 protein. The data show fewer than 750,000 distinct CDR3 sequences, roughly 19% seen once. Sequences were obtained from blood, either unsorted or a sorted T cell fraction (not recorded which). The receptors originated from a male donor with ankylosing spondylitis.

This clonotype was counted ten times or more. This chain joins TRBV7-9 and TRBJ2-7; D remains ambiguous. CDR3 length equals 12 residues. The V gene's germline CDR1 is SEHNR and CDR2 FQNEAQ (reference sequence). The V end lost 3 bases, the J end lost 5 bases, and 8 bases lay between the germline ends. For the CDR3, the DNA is TGTGCCAGCAGCTTGAAGGGCCACGAGCAGTACTTC. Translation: CASSLKGHEQYF.

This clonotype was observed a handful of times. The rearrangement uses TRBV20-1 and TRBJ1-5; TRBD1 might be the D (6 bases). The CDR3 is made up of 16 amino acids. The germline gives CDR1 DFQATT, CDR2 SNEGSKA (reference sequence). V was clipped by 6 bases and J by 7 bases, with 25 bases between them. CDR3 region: CSAPTSGGGAEQPQHF. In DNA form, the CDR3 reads TGCAGTGCACCCACAAGCGGAGGGGGAGCGGAACAGCCCCAGCATTTT.

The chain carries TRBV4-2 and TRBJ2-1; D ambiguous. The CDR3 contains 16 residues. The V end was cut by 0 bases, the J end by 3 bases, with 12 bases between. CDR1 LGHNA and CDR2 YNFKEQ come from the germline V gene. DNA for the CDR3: TGTGCCAGCAGCCAAGAAACCGCAATTGGCTACAATGAGCAGTTCTTC. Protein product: CASSQETAIGYNEQFF.

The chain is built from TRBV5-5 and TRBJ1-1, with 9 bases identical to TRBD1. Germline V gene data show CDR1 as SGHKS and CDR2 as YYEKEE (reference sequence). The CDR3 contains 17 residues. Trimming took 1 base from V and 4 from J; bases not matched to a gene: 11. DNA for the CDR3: TGTGCCAGCAGCTTGAGGCGGGACAGGGTATTTGGCACTGAAGCTTTCTTT. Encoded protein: CASSLRRDRVFGTEAFF. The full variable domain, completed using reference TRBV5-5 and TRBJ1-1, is DAGVTQSPTHLIKTRGQQVTLRCSPISGHKSVSWYQQVLGQGPQFIFQYYEKEERGRGNFPDRFSARQFPNYSSELNVNALLLGDSALYLCASSLRRDRVFGTEAFFGQGTRLTVV.

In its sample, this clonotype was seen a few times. The CDR3 DNA is TGTGCCAGCGTAGGGGGGACTGGAAACACCATATATTTT. This translates into CASVGGTGNTIYF. This chain joins TRBV28 and TRBJ1-3; D possibly corresponds to TRBD1 (6 bases). The CDR3 runs 13 residues. The V gene lost 8 bases and the J gene lost 2 bases, with 10 bases spanning the gap. Germline CDR1 and CDR2: MDHEN and SYDVKM.

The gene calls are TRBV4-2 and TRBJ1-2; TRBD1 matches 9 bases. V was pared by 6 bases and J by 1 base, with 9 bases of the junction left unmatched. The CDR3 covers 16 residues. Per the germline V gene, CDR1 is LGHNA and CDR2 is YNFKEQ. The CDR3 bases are TGTGCCAGCAGACGAAGGACAGGGGAGAATAACTATGGCTACACCTTC. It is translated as CASRRRTGENNYGYTF.

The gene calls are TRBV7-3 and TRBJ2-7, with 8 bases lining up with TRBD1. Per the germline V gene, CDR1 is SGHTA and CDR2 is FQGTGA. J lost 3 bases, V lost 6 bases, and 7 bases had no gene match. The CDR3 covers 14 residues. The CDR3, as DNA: TGTGCCAGCAGGTCGGGCGGGACAGGCTACGAGCAGTACTTC. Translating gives CASRSGGTGYEQYF.

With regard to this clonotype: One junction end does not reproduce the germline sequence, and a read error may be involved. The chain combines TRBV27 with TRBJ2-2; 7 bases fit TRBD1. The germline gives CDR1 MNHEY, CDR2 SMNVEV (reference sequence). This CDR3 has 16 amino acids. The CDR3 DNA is TGTACCAGCAGCCCTAGGACAGGAATTACATCCGGGGAGCTGTTTTTT. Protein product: CTSSPRTGITSGELFF.